Following are 18 T cell receptor beta chains from one sample sequenced in a study of tumor-infiltrating lymphocytes in primary liver carcinoma. Co-extraction yielded RNA and DNA from roughly 20-30 mg of unsorted bulk tissue. From about 0.5 ug of total RNA, TCR beta-specific cDNA was reverse-transcribed using a constant-region primer. Three nested multiplex PCR rounds, a slightly modified ARM-PCR, produced the libraries for TCR beta. The first two PCR rounds used TRBV1-TRBV30 forward primers with a C-beta reverse primer, 10 to 11 cycles each. Using its own MiXCR run on the multiplex PCR reads, TCRdb lists one record per CDR3 protein. This sample has 47,000 or so distinct CDR3 sequences, with 70% to 85% found just once. Sequencing was done on a sample of liver tumor tissue from sampling region 3. Subset described: tumor region T3, left-lateral pole. The receptors shown here come from a man between 40 and 49 years old with primary liver carcinoma and hepatitis B virus infection.

Regarding this clonotype: Germline and junction disagree at one end, which may indicate a read error. The CDR3 nucleotides read TGTGCCAGCGGTTACGCTGGCAACAATGAGCAGTTCTTC. Translated: CASGYAGNNEQFF. The rearrangement links TRBV6-5 to TRBJ2-1, with D unresolved. The CDR3 runs to 13 residues. Germline V gene lookup returns CDR1 MNHEY and CDR2 SVGAGI.

Of note for this clonotype: The junction differs from germline at one of its ends, possibly a read error. The chain has TRBV6-5 and TRBJ2-1; 7 bases agree with TRBD2. CDR3 length: 15 residues. Germline V gene data show CDR1 as MNHEY and CDR2 as SVGAGI. The CDR3 nucleotides are TGTGCCAGCAGTTCGGGGGGAAGCTCCAACAATGAGAAGTTCTTC. It is translated as CASSSGGSSNNEKFF.

Note on this clonotype: A read error is likely, as this CDR3 ends without the conserved phenylalanine or tryptophan. V is TRBV6-5 and J is TRBJ1-6, with D unclear. V was trimmed by 5 bases and J by 7 bases, leaving 15 bases between them. The CDR3 is 15 amino acids. Germline V gene data show CDR1 as MNHEY and CDR2 as SVGAGI. CDR3 sequence (DNA): TGTGCCAGCAGTCCCCGCCCCGGGCCCAATTCACCCCTCCACTAT. Residues: CASSPRPGPNSPLHY.

Concerning this clonotype: An end of the junction does not agree with germline; a read error may underlie this. The chain recombines TRBV5-4 with TRBJ2-5; unclear D gene. Looked up from germline, CDR1 is SGHNT and CDR2 is YYREEE (reference sequence). The CDR3 sequence is 14 residues long. The CDR3 DNA sequence: TGCCCCAGTAGCTTGAGTGTCAGTTTGGAGACCCAGTACTTC. It yields the protein CPSSLSVSLETQYF.

The genes are TRBV6-6 and TRBJ2-1, with D perhaps matching TRBD2 (5 bases). Matching the DNA end better, TRBJ2-7 makes the J call doubtful. Germline loops: CDR1 MNHNY, CDR2 SVGAGI (reference sequence). The CDR3 loop spans 16 amino acids. The CDR3 sequence is CASRLSVLNSYNEQYF. The CDR3 DNA is TGTGCCAGCAGGCTTAGCGTACTTAACTCCTACAATGAGCAGTACTTC.

This clonotype was detected ten times or more. This chain connects TRBV12-3 or TRBV12-4 to TRBJ2-7, with 11 bases matching TRBD2. After removal of 7 bases from V and 3 bases from J, the junction contained 8 bases not matched to a gene. The CDR3 covers 15 residues. CDR3 sequence: CASTLAGVLSYEQYF. CDR3 in DNA: TGTGCCAGCACACTAGCGGGAGTTCTTAGCTACGAGCAGTACTTC.

A word on this clonotype: Here the CDR3 omits its conserved ending phenylalanine or tryptophan, so a read error is the likely source. The chain carries TRBV11-2 and TRBJ2-7, with a weak D call TRBD1 (5 bases). V was cut by 1 base and J by 2 bases, with 12 bases left in between. CDR3 length: 15 amino acids. From germline, CDR1 is SGHAT and CDR2 FQNNGV. The CDR3, as DNA: TGTGCCAGCAGCTTAGGCTTGGGGCTTACCTACGAGCAGTACCTC. Its protein product is CASSLGLGLTYEQYL.

Only one count was recorded for this clonotype. One end of the junction does not line up with germline, which may come from a read error. This chain links TRBV5-4 with TRBJ2-5; the match to TRBD1 covers 8 bases. Germline CDR1 SGHNT, CDR2 YYREEE (reference sequence). The CDR3 has 13 amino acids. The CDR3 DNA reads as TGTGTCAGCAGCCGGGACAGGCAAGAGACCCGGTACTTT. Translating gives CVSSRDRQETRYF.

This clonotype appeared a few times. No conserved phenylalanine or tryptophan ends this CDR3, so it is likely a read error. The chain has TRBV5-6 and TRBJ1-1; tentatively, D is TRBD1 (5 bases). CDR1 SGHDT and CDR2 YYEEEE come from the germline V gene. This CDR3 is built from 15 residues. V lost 5 bases, J lost 2 bases, and 16 bases lay in between. The CDR3: CASRRGPDSNTEAFS. The CDR3 DNA reads TGTGCCAGCAGGAGGGGCCCAGACTCAAACACTGAAGCTTTCTCT.

In this sample, this clonotype turned up once. At one of its ends the junction is not consistent with the germline gene, which may arise from a read error. The V call is TRBV5-8, the J call TRBJ2-1; TRBD2 matches 8 bases. CDR1 is SGHTS and CDR2 is YDEGEE in the germline V gene. This CDR3 region has 16 residues. The CDR3 sequence: CASTLGAGGSYNEQIF. Here the CDR3 DNA reads TGTGCCAGCACCTTGGGGGCGGGGGGCTCCTACAATGAGCAGATCTTC.

On this clonotype itself: It may be a read error: a sequence one base away is much more abundant. The chain is built from TRBV6-5 and TRBJ2-7; D is possibly TRBD1 (6 bases). Per germline, CDR1 MNHEY and CDR2 SVGAGI. This CDR3 is built from 17 residues. The CDR3 is CDSSCRDIGRRGNGQYF. In DNA, the CDR3 is TGTGACAGCAGTTGCCGGGACATCGGTAGGCGAGGGAACGGGCAGTACTTC.

In its sample, this clonotype was seen many times. This chain links TRBV30 with TRBJ2-3; D possibly uses TRBD1 or TRBD2 (5 bases each). This CDR3 is 14 amino acids long. Germline V lookup: CDR1 GTSNPN, CDR2 SVGIG (reference sequence). Trimming pared 0 bases from V and 8 bases from J, leaving 15 bases between. CDR3 sequence: CAWSVQSDGGTQYF. As DNA, the CDR3 is TGTGCCTGGAGTGTACAATCCGATGGGGGTACGCAGTATTTT. The full variable domain, completed using reference TRBV30 and TRBJ2-3, is SQTIHQWPATLVQPVGSPLSLECTVEGTSNPNLYWYRQAAGRGLQLLFYSVGIGQISSEVPQNLSASRPQDRQFILSSKKLLLSDSGFYLCAWSVQSDGGTQYFGPGTRLTVL.

Note on this clonotype: This is likely a read error, given that the CDR3 carries no conserved phenylalanine or tryptophan at its end. The V call is TRBV10-3, the J call TRBJ2-5; a weak D match, TRBD1 (5 bases). The germline gives CDR1 ENHRY, CDR2 SYGVKD. The CDR3 covers 12 residues. CDR3 sequence reads: CAISLDKQTQYL. The CDR3 DNA is TGCGCCATCAGTCTGGACAAACAGACCCAGTACTTA.

Details on this clonotype: Mismatch with germline at one junction end may stem from a read error. The chain links TRBV10-3 to TRBJ2-1; 7 bases agree with TRBD2. The CDR3 has 15 residues. The V gene's germline CDR1 is ENHRY and CDR2 SYGVKD. The CDR3 loop reads CAISEGGSSYNELFF. The CDR3 DNA is TGTGCTATCAGTGAAGGCGGGAGCTCCTACAATGAGCTGTTCTTC.

This clonotype was counted many times. The V call is TRBV6-5, the J call TRBJ2-2, with TRBD2 as a possible D gene (6 bases). The CDR3 is 19 amino acids. Germline loops: CDR1 MNHEY, CDR2 SVGAGI. The V gene lost 0 bases and the J gene lost 0 bases, with 17 bases spanning the gap. CDR3 loop: CASSYSRFSWGANTGELFF. The CDR3 region has the DNA TGTGCCAGCAGTTACTCGAGATTCAGTTGGGGGGCGAACACCGGGGAGCTGTTTTTT.

This clonotype was counted between two and nine times. The rearrangement links TRBV3-1 to TRBJ2-1; D is unresolved. Looked up from germline, CDR1 is LGHDT and CDR2 is YNNKEL (reference sequence). V was shortened by 3 bases and J by 7 bases, with 4 bases between the two germline ends. The CDR3 covers 11 residues. The CDR3 DNA follows: TGTGCCAGCAGCCACGGGAATGAGCAGTTCTTC. It specifies CASSHGNEQFF.

The chain has TRBV4-2 and TRBJ1-6; D ambiguous. CDR1 and CDR2 (germline): LGHNA, YNFKEQ. The CDR3 totals 12 residues. Trimming pared 2 bases from V and 11 bases from J, leaving 7 bases between. The CDR3 sequence: CASSQYGPPLHF. The CDR3 DNA reads TGTGCCAGCAGCCAATATGGTCCACCCCTCCACTTT.

V gene TRBV6-1 combines with J gene TRBJ1-1; D unclear. Germline loops: CDR1 MNHNS, CDR2 SASEGT. The length of the CDR3 is 14 residues. V lost 10 bases to trimming and J lost 2 bases, with 17 bases between them. CDR3 nucleotides: TGTGCCACAAGATTGGGGTGTGTAAACACTGAAGCTTTCTTT. Protein sequence: CATRLGCVNTEAFF.